The following is a T cell receptor beta chain sequence with its context. These data originate in a study of OX40 agonist ivuxolimab in advanced cancers. Study details: Patients in the trial were receiving intravenous ivuxolimab every 2 weeks, at doses of 0.01 to 10 mg/kg.

Clones were sequenced by immunoSEQ multiplex PCR, and TCRdb holds only the in-frame ones, with some missing. This repertoire shows some 70,000 clones, roughly 90% found once; its top ten account for roughly 1%. The germline CDR1 and CDR2 sequences are SGHRS and YFSETQ. This CDR3 spans 14 amino acids. The ends lost 7 bases at V and 0 bases at J; junction bases unmatched: 7. V is TRBV5-1 and J is TRBJ2-7; 7 bases agree with TRBD1. The TCR comes from an adult with an advanced solid tumor such as melanoma, head and neck, liver or kidney cancer. Sequenced here: CD4+ or CD8+ T cells sorted from blood, sampled in a trial of the OX40 agonist ivuxolimab. Written as DNA, the CDR3 is TGCGCCAGCTGCAGAGGGGGCAACTCCTACGAGCAGTACTTC. Translating it yields CASCRGGNSYEQYF. The entire variable domain, with the rest obtained from reference TRBV5-1 and TRBJ2-7, is as follows: KAGVTQTPRYLIKTRGQQVTLSCSPISGHRSVSWYQQTPGQGLQFLFEYFSETQRNKGNFPGRFSGRQFSNSRSEMNVSTLELGDSALYLCASCRGGNSYEQYFGPGTRLTVT.